This is a list of T cell receptor beta chains from one sample in a study of shared clonotypes between healthy human individuals. The method was immunoSEQ multiplex PCR; TCRdb's version includes in-frame clones alone and lacks a portion of them. Of more than 400,000 clones in the sample, roughly 95% are singletons; the top ten hold under 0.065%. Specimen: naive CD4+ T cells sorted from blood. These TCRs come from a woman younger than 45 in good health. Each CDR3 is given with its conserved first and last residue. D genes are given only for firm matches. Clone size is shown for a subset of rows, as once, few, many or a class of expanded clone.

j_gene	abundance	v_gene	d_gene	CDR3aa	CDR3nt
TRBJ2-1	-	TRBV28	TRBD2	CASSLGASGYNEQFF	TGTGCCAGCAGTTTAGGTGCTAGCGGCTACAATGAGCAGTTCTTC
TRBJ2-1	-	TRBV10-2	-	CASSREGGRGQFF	TGCGCCAGCAGTCGAGAGGGGGGGCGAGGACAGTTCTTC
TRBJ2-2	-	TRBV5-1	-	CATQIGVGANTGELFF	TGCGCCACTCAAATCGGGGTCGGTGCGAACACCGGGGAGCTGTTTTTT
TRBJ1-4	-	TRBV4-2	-	CASSQDRLGHVTNEKLFF	TGTGCCAGCAGCCAAGATCGGTTGGGACACGTCACTAATGAAAAACTGTTTTTT
TRBJ2-5	-	TRBV5-1	-	CASSLLGETQYF	TGCGCCAGCAGCCTTTTGGGGGAGACCCAGTACTTC
TRBJ2-6	-	TRBV5-5	-	CASTVGEGEGANVLTF	TGTGCCAGCACAGTGGGTGAAGGGGAGGGGGCCAACGTCCTGACTTTC
TRBJ1-5	-	TRBV6-6	TRBD1	CASNEQGDDQPQHF	TGTGCCAGCAACGAACAGGGGGACGATCAGCCCCAGCATTTT
TRBJ1-1	few	TRBV18	-	CASSPGGNTEAFF	TGTGCCAGCTCACCTGGCGGTAACACTGAAGCTTTCTTT
TRBJ2-5	-	TRBV27	-	CASSRSLGETQYF	TGTGCCAGCAGTAGGTCCCTGGGGGAGACCCAGTACTTC
TRBJ2-1	-	TRBV5-4	-	CASSLASSESGEQFF	TGTGCCAGCAGCTTGGCTTCCAGCGAGAGCGGTGAGCAGTTCTTC
TRBJ2-1	-	TRBV28	-	CASTSGSSYNEQFF	TGTGCCAGCACGAGCGGAAGCTCCTACAATGAGCAGTTCTTC
TRBJ2-2	-	TRBV5-1	TRBD1	CASSLGQGVTGELFF	TGCGCCAGCAGCTTAGGACAGGGGGTCACCGGGGAGCTGTTTTTT
TRBJ1-5	-	TRBV2	-	CASSEALLVSNQPQHF	TGTGCCAGCAGTGAAGCGCTGTTGGTAAGCAATCAGCCCCAGCATTTT
TRBJ2-7	-	TRBV6-5	-	CASSYSSAYEQYF	TGTGCCAGCAGTTACTCGAGCGCCTACGAGCAGTACTTC
TRBJ2-1	-	TRBV11-2	-	CASGTGSSYNEQFF	TGTGCCAGCGGAACAGGGAGCTCCTACAATGAGCAGTTCTTC
TRBJ1-2	-	TRBV5-6	-	CASSVPTADYGYTF	TGTGCCAGCAGCGTACCGACGGCGGACTATGGCTACACCTTC
TRBJ2-1	-	TRBV10-3	TRBD2	CAISDWTSGSPENEQFF	TGTGCCATCAGTGATTGGACTAGCGGGAGTCCGGAGAATGAGCAGTTCTTC
TRBJ2-1	-	TRBV6-5	-	CASSYELGNHEQFF	TGTGCCAGCAGTTATGAGTTGGGGAACCATGAGCAGTTCTTC
TRBJ2-5	-	TRBV28	TRBD2	CASSAGLAGETQYF	TGTGCCAGCAGTGCAGGACTAGCGGGAGAGACCCAGTACTTC
TRBJ2-7	-	TRBV4-1	TRBD2	CASSKSTGLVKSGRPYEQYF	TGCGCCAGCAGCAAATCGACAGGGCTGGTAAAAAGCGGGAGGCCCTACGAGCAGTACTTC
TRBJ2-7	-	TRBV5-1	TRBD2	CASSSRTSGAYEQYF	TGCGCCAGCAGCTCCCGGACTAGCGGGGCCTACGAGCAGTACTTC
TRBJ2-1	-	TRBV6-5	-	CASSYISSSDEQFF	TGTGCCAGCAGTTACATATCGTCTAGCGATGAGCAGTTCTTC
TRBJ1-5	-	TRBV19	-	CASSILNQPQHF	TGTGCCAGTAGTATTTTAAATCAGCCCCAGCATTTT
TRBJ2-5	-	TRBV27	-	CASSLYLGGVAQYF	TGTGCCAGCAGTCTATATTTAGGGGGGGTTGCCCAGTACTTC
TRBJ1-4	-	TRBV19	-	CASSTLSSTNEKLFF	TGTGCCAGTAGTACGTTGTCATCAACTAATGAAAAACTGTTTTTT
TRBJ2-5	-	TRBV28	-	CASSLLSETQYF	TGTGCCAGCAGTTTATTGTCGGAGACCCAGTACTTC
TRBJ1-1	-	TRBV6-5	-	CASMWGAYTEAFF	TGTGCCAGCATGTGGGGGGCCTACACTGAAGCTTTCTTT
TRBJ1-4	-	TRBV2	-	CASTLAGKGEKLFF	TGTGCCAGCACCCTCGCCGGGAAGGGTGAAAAACTGTTTTTT
TRBJ2-7	-	TRBV27	-	CASSPGQSSYEQYF	TGTGCCAGCAGTCCAGGCCAGAGCTCCTACGAGCAGTACTTC
TRBJ2-7	-	TRBV27	-	CASSSQRGGYEQYF	TGTGCCAGCAGTAGCCAGAGGGGGGGGTACGAGCAGTACTTC
TRBJ1-5	-	TRBV19	-	CASSIWGGGGYNQPQHF	TGTGCCAGTAGTATCTGGGGCGGTGGAGGATATAATCAGCCCCAGCATTTT
TRBJ2-2	-	TRBV5-1	-	CASSSDARGVGELFF	TGCGCCAGCAGCTCCGACGCCCGAGGGGTCGGGGAGCTGTTTTTT
TRBJ2-5	-	TRBV28	-	CASSSPPDTAGTQYF	TGTGCCAGCAGTTCCCCTCCTGACACGGCAGGGACCCAGTACTTC
TRBJ2-5	-	TRBV5-1	TRBD1	CASSLQGALETQYF	TGCGCCAGCAGCTTACAGGGGGCGCTTGAGACCCAGTACTTC
TRBJ2-7	-	TRBV19	TRBD2	CASTARGGFTSEQYF	TGTGCCAGTACCGCCCGGGGAGGGTTTACGAGTGAGCAGTACTTC
TRBJ2-7	-	TRBV28	TRBD1	CASSETWTGDSYEQYF	TGTGCCAGCAGTGAGACCTGGACAGGGGATTCCTACGAGCAGTACTTC
TRBJ1-1	-	TRBV10-3	-	CAISESGQDTEAFF	TGTGCCATCAGTGAGTCAGGTCAGGACACTGAAGCTTTCTTT
TRBJ2-7	-	TRBV6-5	TRBD2	CASSYSIAGAQGEQYF	TGTGCCAGCAGTTACTCGATAGCGGGAGCCCAGGGCGAGCAGTACTTC
TRBJ1-1	-	TRBV7-2	-	CASSFINEAFF	TGTGCCAGCAGCTTTATAAATGAAGCTTTCTTT
TRBJ2-2	-	TRBV7-8	TRBD2	CASLADAPANTGELFF	TGTGCCAGCCTAGCGGACGCCCCCGCGAACACCGGGGAGCTGTTTTTT
TRBJ1-1	-	TRBV30	-	CAWTASGPEAFF	TGTGCCTGGACGGCATCCGGCCCTGAAGCTTTCTTT
TRBJ2-2	-	TRBV5-1	-	CASSLSDSGELFF	TGCGCCAGCAGCTTGTCGGACTCCGGGGAGCTGTTTTTT
TRBJ2-3	-	TRBV6-1	-	CASSIADTQYF	TGTGCCAGCAGTATCGCAGATACGCAGTATTTT
TRBJ1-1	-	TRBV15	-	CATSRDQGVQAFF	TGTGCCACCAGCAGAGATCAGGGAGTTCAGGCTTTCTTT
TRBJ2-7	-	TRBV6-5	-	CASSYQGRSYEQYF	TGTGCCAGCAGTTACCAGGGGAGATCCTACGAGCAGTACTTC
TRBJ1-2	once	TRBV6-1	-	CASNLDNYGYTF	TGTGCCAGCAACTTGGATAACTATGGCTACACCTTC
TRBJ2-3	-	TRBV30	-	CAWSQGNTDTQYF	TGTGCCTGGAGTCAGGGAAACACAGATACGCAGTATTTT
TRBJ1-1	-	TRBV5-1	-	CASSLLLSMNTEAFF	TGCGCCAGCAGCTTGCTTCTGTCTATGAACACTGAAGCTTTCTTT
TRBJ2-5	-	TRBV28	TRBD2	CASSLLYGGRTQETQYF	TGTGCCAGCAGCCTCCTTTATGGCGGGAGGACCCAAGAGACCCAGTACTTC
TRBJ2-7	-	TRBV28	TRBD1	CASSFSGTGVVEQYF	TGTGCCAGCAGTTTCTCCGGGACAGGGGTTGTCGAGCAGTACTTC
TRBJ1-1	-	TRBV7-8	-	CASSLQGTTEAFF	TGTGCCAGCAGCTTACAGGGTACCACTGAAGCTTTCTTT
TRBJ2-7	-	TRBV5-1	-	CASSSGTGSYEQYF	TGCGCCAGCAGTTCCGGGACGGGCTCCTACGAGCAGTACTTC
TRBJ1-2	-	TRBV13	TRBD1	CASSSQGGKTYGYTF	TGTGCCAGCAGCTCACAGGGGGGGAAAACATATGGCTACACCTTC
TRBJ2-2	-	TRBV5-1	-	CASSLWSANTGELFF	TGCGCCAGCAGCTTGTGGTCTGCGAACACCGGGGAGCTGTTTTTT
TRBJ1-5	-	TRBV28	-	CASSLPDSNQPQHF	TGTGCCAGCAGTTTGCCGGATAGCAATCAGCCCCAGCATTTT
TRBJ1-6	-	TRBV28	-	CASLRAHNSPLHF	TGTGCCAGCCTTAGAGCTCATAATTCACCCCTCCACTTT
TRBJ2-5	once	TRBV11-2	-	CASSFRGGLSQETQYF	TGTGCCAGCAGCTTTAGGGGGGGACTCAGCCAAGAGACCCAGTACTTC
TRBJ2-1	-	TRBV7-2	-	CASSLLISSYNEQFF	TGTGCCAGCAGCCTACTGATCAGCTCCTACAATGAGCAGTTCTTC